These 5 T cell receptor beta chains originate from one sample sequenced in a study of glioma-infiltrating T cells. Using RNA template, CDR3s of TCR alpha and beta were amplified with iRepertoire arm-PCR. TCRdb fed the multiplex PCR reads into MiXCR, producing one record per CDR3 protein. The sample has about 380,000 distinct CDR3 sequences; roughly two fifths are singletons. The sequenced material came from glioma tissue, nonneoplastic brain tissue, or PBMCs (not recorded which). The receptors stem from a human donor with low-grade glioma or glioblastoma, undergoing nonglioma brain surgery, or in good health (not recorded which).

Concerning this clonotype: With a much larger clone just one base away, this may be a read error. The genes are TRBV6-1 and TRBJ1-2; D not certain. The CDR3 runs to 13 residues. Germline values: CDR1 MNHNS, CDR2 SASEGT. CDR3 in amino acids: CASSSRTDYAYTF. CDR3 coding DNA: TGTGCCAGCAGTTCTCGGACTGACTATGCCTACACCTTC.

In its sample, this clonotype was seen a few times. The J gene is TRBJ2-7, the V gene TRBV20-1, with TRBD2 identical over 10 bases. V was pared by 6 bases and J by 3 bases, with 5 bases of the junction left unmatched. Germline CDR1 is DFQATT and CDR2 is SNEGSKA (reference sequence). The CDR3 has 13 residues. CDR3 coding DNA: TGCAGTGCCCCTTGGACTAGCGGCTACGAGCAGTACTTC. Its protein product is CSAPWTSGYEQYF.

This chain connects TRBV19 to TRBJ2-1, with D possibly matching TRBD2 (5 bases). The CDR3 loop spans 16 amino acids. Germline assignment: CDR1 LNHDA and CDR2 SQIVND (reference sequence). Trimming shortened V by 3 bases and J by 2 bases, and 14 bases separated the two germline ends. The CDR3 bases are TGTGCCAGTAGTATCGAGCGGCCTCCCCCCTACAATGAGCAGTTCTTC. It encodes CASSIERPPPYNEQFF.

On this clonotype itself: This may be a read error: a much more frequent sequence differs by one nucleotide. Written as DNA, the CDR3 is TGTGCCACCAGCAGAGGGGGGTTCGAGAACACTAAAGCTTTCTTT. This translates into CATSRGGFENTKAFF. This chain uses TRBV15 with TRBJ1-1; TRBD1 might be the D (5 bases). The CDR3 has 15 amino acids. Germline V gives CDR1 LNHNV, CDR2 YYDKDF (reference sequence).

Turning to this clonotype: The germline gene is not matched at one end of the junction; a read error may be the cause. V usage is TRBV28 and J usage is TRBJ1-2; D is unclear. The CDR3 is 14 residues long. Per the germline V gene, CDR1 is MDHEN and CDR2 is SYDVKM. CDR3 sequence (DNA): TGTGCCAGCGGTTTATCGATTGAGGGAGGTGGCTACACCTTC. It translates to CASGLSIEGGGYTF.